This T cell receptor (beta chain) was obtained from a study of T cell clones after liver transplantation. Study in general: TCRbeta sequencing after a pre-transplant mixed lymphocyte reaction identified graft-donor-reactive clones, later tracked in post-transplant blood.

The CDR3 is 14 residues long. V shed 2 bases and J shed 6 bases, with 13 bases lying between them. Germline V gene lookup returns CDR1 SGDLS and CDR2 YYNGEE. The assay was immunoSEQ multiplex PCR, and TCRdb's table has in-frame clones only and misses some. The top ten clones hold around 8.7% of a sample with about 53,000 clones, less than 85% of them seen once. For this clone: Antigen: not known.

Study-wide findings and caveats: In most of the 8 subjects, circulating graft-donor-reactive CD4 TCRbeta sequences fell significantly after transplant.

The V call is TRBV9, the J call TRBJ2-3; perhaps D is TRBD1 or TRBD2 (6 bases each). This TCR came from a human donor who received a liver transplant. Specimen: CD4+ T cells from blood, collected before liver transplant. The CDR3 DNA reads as TGTGCCAGCAGCGTCAGAAGGGGGGCGGATACGCAGTATTTT. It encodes CASSVRRGADTQYF.